These 26 T cell receptor beta chains came from one sample sequenced in a study of post-analysis software for immune sequencing data. Study observations and caveats: Patients showed TRBV5-6, TRBV5-1 and TRBV20-1 among a few TRBV segments more frequent than in controls.

Unique molecular identifiers had been added to the TCR beta cDNA libraries. Using its own MiXCR run on the PCR reads, TCRdb lists one record per CDR3 protein. The sample yields about 400,000 distinct CDR3 sequences, about a third seen once. No antigens are known for them. Sequenced input: blood. Receptors were obtained from a girl aged 5-17 years with multiple sclerosis.

This clonotype turned up a few times. J is TRBJ2-1 and V is TRBV7-3; D possibly uses TRBD1 or TRBD2 (5 bases each). V lost 5 bases and J 8 bases, leaving 22 bases between the germline ends. There are 16 residues in the CDR3. Germline V gene data show CDR1 as SGHTA and CDR2 as FQGTGA. CDR3 DNA: TGTGCCAGCAGCCTGACTCTCGGGGCCGGGGCCCATGAGCAGTTCTTC. As protein: CASSLTLGAGAHEQFF.

At least ten counts were recorded for this clonotype. The chain combines TRBV27 with TRBJ2-5, with D possibly matching TRBD1 (6 bases). The V gene lost 5 bases and the J gene lost 5 bases, with 15 bases spanning the gap. Germline V gene data show CDR1 as MNHEY and CDR2 as SMNVEV (reference sequence). The CDR3 has 14 amino acids. CDR3 sequence: CASSRTVAEETQYF. The CDR3 bases are TGTGCCAGCAGTCGGACAGTTGCCGAGGAGACCCAGTACTTC.

To note about this clonotype: At one end the junction does not follow the germline gene, possibly because of a read error. Written as DNA, the CDR3 is TGTGCCGGCAGACCGGGACAGGGGCGCACCGGGGAGCTGTTTTTT. The encoded protein is CAGRPGQGRTGELFF. The chain recombines TRBV12-3 or TRBV12-4 with TRBJ2-2; TRBD1 matches 10 bases. The CDR3 has 15 amino acids.

The chain has TRBV20-1 and TRBJ2-6, with D unclear. V lost 4 bases, J lost 3 bases, and 4 bases lay in between. The CDR3 extends over 12 amino acids. The germline gives CDR1 DFQATT, CDR2 SNEGSKA (reference sequence). The CDR3 spells CSANGGANVLTF. The DNA of the CDR3 is TGCAGTGCTAACGGTGGGGCCAACGTCCTGACTTTC.

The V gene is TRBV5-1, the J gene TRBJ2-7; 8 bases match TRBD1. The CDR3 contains 16 residues. With V trimmed by 1 base and J by 3 bases, 9 bases remained unmatched. The germline gives CDR1 SGHRS, CDR2 YFSETQ. Here the CDR3 DNA reads TGCGCCAGCAGCTTGCACCCCGGACAGGGCGACTACGAGCAGTACTTC. Protein: CASSLHPGQGDYEQYF.

This clonotype was detected a few times. This chain joins TRBV28 and TRBJ2-3, with D unresolved. The CDR3 runs to 12 residues. The ends were cut back, 6 bases at V and 7 bases at J, with 11 bases in the middle. From germline, CDR1 is MDHEN and CDR2 SYDVKM. As DNA, the CDR3 is TGTGCCAGCAGCCTTAATCCGTATACGCAGTATTTT. Amino acid sequence: CASSLNPYTQYF.

The chain couples TRBV6-2 or TRBV6-3 to TRBJ2-5; TRBD1 matches at 9 bases. Germline V lookup: CDR1 MNHEY, CDR2 SVGEGT. Unmatched junction bases numbered 14, after V lost 7 bases and J lost 2 bases. The CDR3 runs 17 residues. The CDR3 loop is CASKPDPGQGFQETQYF. CDR3 sequence (DNA): TGTGCCAGCAAACCCGATCCGGGACAGGGATTTCAAGAGACCCAGTACTTC.

This clonotype was picked up a small number of times. The chain carries TRBV11-2 and TRBJ1-2, with 8 bases that match TRBD1. The CDR3 is 13 amino acids. Germline V gene data show CDR1 as SGHAT and CDR2 as FQNNGV. The V gene end was trimmed by 6 bases and the J gene end by 8 bases; junction bases not matched to a gene: 8. The CDR3 loop is CASSFQGATGYTF. In DNA, the CDR3 is TGTGCCAGCAGTTTTCAGGGGGCGACCGGCTACACCTTC. Full variable domain (outside the CDR3, taken from reference TRBV11-2 and TRBJ1-2): EAGVAQSPRYKIIEKRQSVAFWCNPISGHATLYWYQQILGQGPKLLIQFQNNGVVDDSQLPKDRFSAERLKGVDSTLKIQPAKLEDSAVYLCASSFQGATGYTFGSGTRLTVV.

The chain recombines TRBV5-1 with TRBJ2-7; D uncertain. CDR1 SGHRS and CDR2 YFSETQ come from the germline V gene. V lost 4 bases to trimming and J lost 5 bases, with 19 bases between them. CDR3 length: 15 amino acids. CDR3 DNA: TGCGCCAGCAGCCTATCGGGCCACCAGTTCAACGAGCAGTACTTC. This encodes CASSLSGHQFNEQYF.

This clonotype was picked up a small number of times. CDR3 in amino acids: CSVETGNSNQPQHF. CDR3 DNA sequence: TGCAGCGTTGAGACAGGGAATAGCAATCAGCCCCAGCATTTT. The genes are TRBV29-1 and TRBJ1-5; 7 positions agree with TRBD1. Germline assignment: CDR1 SQVTM and CDR2 ANQGSEA. Trimming took 3 bases from V and 0 from J; bases not matched to a gene: 2. The CDR3 is 14 amino acids.

The chain uses TRBV12-3 or TRBV12-4 and TRBJ1-1; D might be TRBD1 (6 bases). With 4 bases removed from V and 4 bases from J, the gap between germline ends came to 19 bases. CDR3 length: 16 residues. The CDR3 region has the DNA TGTGCCAGCAGTTGGGGGCCGGGGCACCATACCACTGAAGCTTTCTTT. Residues: CASSWGPGHHTTEAFF.

This clonotype was detected only a few times. The V and J genes are TRBV12-3 or TRBV12-4 and TRBJ2-1; 7 bases are shared with TRBD2. The CDR3 is 15 residues long. V lost 5 bases to trimming and J lost 5 bases; unmatched junction nucleotides: 9. CDR3 loop: CASSPPAGSDNEQFF. CDR3 bases: TGTGCCAGCAGTCCACCAGCGGGGTCGGACAATGAGCAGTTCTTC.

The chain combines TRBV7-9 with TRBJ1-1; no firm D call. The length of the CDR3 is 12 residues. Trimming took off 1 base at V and 3 bases at J, with 3 bases between the two ends. CDR1 and CDR2 from the germline V gene are SEHNR and FQNEAQ (reference sequence). CDR3 protein: CASSLEHTEAFF. DNA of the CDR3: TGTGCCAGCAGCTTAGAGCACACTGAAGCTTTCTTT.

A few counts support this clonotype. The CDR3 DNA is TGTGCCAGCCTGCCCCGGACAGGGAAAGCTGGGGCCAACGTCCTGACTTTC. This gives the protein CASLPRTGKAGANVLTF. The J gene is TRBJ2-6, the V gene TRBV5-5, with 8 bases matching TRBD1. CDR1 SGHKS and CDR2 YYEKEE come from the germline V gene (reference sequence). The CDR3 runs to 17 residues. The V gene end was trimmed by 7 bases and the J gene end by 2 bases; junction bases not matched to a gene: 11.

With respect to this clonotype: Relative to the germline gene, one junction end is altered; a read error may explain this. The CDR3 here is CASSLGTSGGAVYF. The CDR3 DNA reads as TGTGCTAGCAGCTTAGGGACTAGCGGGGGGGCCGTGTATTTT. V usage is TRBV7-7 and J usage is TRBJ2-3, with 16 bases that match TRBD2. The CDR3 covers 14 residues. CDR1 SSHAT and CDR2 FNYEAQ come from the germline V gene (reference sequence).

This clonotype was seen a few times. The V gene is TRBV7-6, the J gene TRBJ2-5; 11 bases are shared with TRBD2. CDR3 length: 16 residues. J was trimmed by 2 bases and V by 1 base; bases with no gene match: 3. The germline CDR1 and CDR2 sequences are SGHVS and FNYEAQ. The CDR3 protein is CASSLGGTSGQETQYF. CDR3 DNA sequence: TGTGCCAGCAGCTTAGGGGGGACTAGCGGACAAGAGACCCAGTACTTC.

Turning to this clonotype: At one boundary the junction diverges from the germline segment, which might be a read error. The genes are TRBV5-1 and TRBJ2-5; TRBD2 agrees at 10 bases. This CDR3 is built from 15 residues. CDR1 and CDR2 (germline): SGHRS, YFSETQ. CDR3 region: CASSWGLAIQETQYF. CDR3 nucleotide sequence: TGCGCCAGCAGCTGGGGACTAGCGATACAAGAGACTCAGTACTTC.

This clonotype has just a few counts. J is TRBJ2-1 and V is TRBV9; no clear D gene. This CDR3 has 16 residues. Germline V gene lookup returns CDR1 SGDLS and CDR2 YYNGEE. V was clipped by 5 bases and J by 0 bases, with 15 bases between them. The CDR3 sequence: CASSYDLFRSYNEQFF. The CDR3 bases are TGTGCCAGCAGTTACGACCTGTTTCGCTCCTACAATGAGCAGTTCTTC.

V gene TRBV28 combines with J gene TRBJ1-2; 10 bases agree with TRBD1. Germline trimming cut 4 bases from V and 6 bases from J; bases unmatched to any gene: 5. Germline lookup yields CDR1 MDHEN and CDR2 SYDVKM. The CDR3 is 14 residues long. CDR3 region: CASSYGTGVNGYTF. The DNA for the CDR3 is TGTGCCAGCAGTTATGGGACAGGGGTAAATGGCTACACCTTC.

This chain connects TRBV6-2 or TRBV6-3 to TRBJ2-7, with D possibly matching TRBD1 (6 bases). V was clipped by 5 bases and J by 3 bases, with 11 bases between them. Germline values: CDR1 MNHEY, CDR2 SVGEGT. The CDR3 totals 13 residues. DNA of the CDR3: TGTGCCAGCAGTGACAGGTTTAACTACGAGCAGTACTTC. Translating it yields CASSDRFNYEQYF.

This clonotype turned up a few times. The J gene is TRBJ1-1, the V gene TRBV30, with no clear D. The germline V and J ends were trimmed by 4 bases and 1 base, with 10 bases remaining between them. Germline lookup yields CDR1 GTSNPN and CDR2 SVGIG (reference sequence). This CDR3 is 13 amino acids long. The CDR3 bases are TGTGCCTGGATGAATAGGGAGAACACTGAAGCTTTCTTT. This sequence encodes CAWMNRENTEAFF.

The chain has TRBV5-1 and TRBJ2-5, with 11 bases fitting TRBD2. This CDR3 contains 12 residues. V shed 7 bases and J 5 bases; nucleotides not matched to a gene: 1. Germline V CDR1 and CDR2: SGHRS, YFSETQ. The CDR3 is CASGTSGETQYF. The CDR3 DNA reads TGCGCCAGCGGGACTAGCGGTGAGACCCAGTACTTC.

This clonotype showed up just a few times. This chain links TRBV20-1 with TRBJ2-7, with 11 nucleotides matching TRBD1. This CDR3 has 13 amino acids. Unmatched junction bases numbered 6, after V lost 8 bases and J lost 3 bases. Looked up from germline, CDR1 is DFQATT and CDR2 is SNEGSKA (reference sequence). Written as DNA, the CDR3 is TGCAGTACTACGGGACAGGGGGACTACGAGCAGTACTTC. Translated: CSTTGQGDYEQYF.

This clonotype was seen only a few times. V and J are TRBV20-1 and TRBJ2-4; D not certain. The CDR3 runs to 10 residues. The germline V and J ends were trimmed by 8 bases and 6 bases, with 8 bases remaining between them. CDR1 DFQATT and CDR2 SNEGSKA come from the germline V gene (reference sequence). CDR3 nucleotides: TGCAGTCCTTTCGCAAACATTCAGTACTTC. This sequence encodes CSPFANIQYF.

This clonotype was detected once. The chain recombines TRBV29-1 with TRBJ1-1; D is unclear. V was trimmed by 7 bases and J by 2 bases, leaving 8 bases between them. CDR3 length equals 11 residues. From germline, CDR1 is SQVTM and CDR2 ANQGSEA. CDR3 loop: CSAVFNTEAFF. The CDR3 coding sequence is TGCAGCGCTGTGTTCAACACTGAAGCTTTCTTT.

V is TRBV19 and J is TRBJ1-5; no clear D. The CDR3 sequence is 16 residues long. Looked up from germline, CDR1 is LNHDA and CDR2 is SQIVND (reference sequence). V lost 3 bases, J lost 2 bases, and 14 bases lay in between. The CDR3 sequence is CASSMGREKGNQPQHF. The CDR3 DNA reads TGTGCCAGTAGTATGGGTCGTGAGAAAGGCAATCAGCCCCAGCATTTT.